A single TCR beta chain is shown here with its context. This entry is derived from a study of blood T cell repertoires in COVID-19. Study as a whole: Sites across the United States, Italy and Spain contributed samples from acute and convalescent COVID-19. T cells, B-cell-depleted T cells, or PBMCs supplied cDNA or gDNA.

Per the original data handling: Amplifying reference gene primers gave estimates of nucleated cell counts. Sequenced by immunoSEQ multiplex PCR; TCRdb stores in-frame clones only, minus some. That table furnishes V, J and clone size, whereas the DNA furnished D and trimming. Among some 290,000 clones listed, 83% were seen once. The CDR3 consists of 14 residues. Trimming took off 4 bases at V and 8 bases at J, with 17 bases between the two ends. Germline V gene lookup returns CDR1 MDHEN and CDR2 SYDVKM. This receptor was obtained from a man aged 55 to 70 who had recovered from COVID-19. The material sequenced was peripheral blood. J is TRBJ1-2 and V is TRBV28; D perhaps matches TRBD1 (6 bases). In DNA, the CDR3 is TGTGCCAGCAGTTGGGCGGGGGCGCCCGACGGCTACACCTTC. It encodes CASSWAGAPDGYTF.